This T cell receptor (beta chain) came from a study of technical replicates of blood from several donors. This table comes from immunoSEQ multiplex PCR, and its TCRdb copy is limited to in-frame clones, with some not included. The sample consists of over 50,000 clones, 70% to 90% of them appearing once. This clone was seen a few times. The V end lost 0 bases, the J end lost 0 bases, and 10 bases lay between the germline ends. The CDR3 sequence is 16 residues long. Germline CDR1 is SGHNT and CDR2 is YYREEE (reference sequence). The sample was PBMCs. The V gene is TRBV5-4, the J gene TRBJ1-3; maybe TRBD1 (5 bases). The receptor's source is a human donor in good health. Some clones in this sample may be carry-over from other donors' samples. CDR3 nucleotide sequence: TGTGCCAGCAGCTTGGGTGCGGGGCGCTCTGGAAACACCATATATTTT. Its translation is CASSLGAGRSGNTIYF.